Described below is a single T cell receptor beta chain sequence and its context. Antigen specificity is unknown. This sample stems from a study of shared clonotypes between healthy human individuals. Each subset's genomic DNA was shared equally among a number of immunoSEQ plates. Sequencing used immunoSEQ multiplex PCR; TCRdb keeps in-frame clones, though not all of them. The sample holds approximately 2.4 million clones, nearly 97% seen once. Study-level results: Between a handful of donors, naive CD4 clonotypes were shared at a level of about 5%. Sampling used blood alone; tissue repertoires probably differ.

Looked up from germline, CDR1 is LGHNA and CDR2 is YSLEER. The CDR3 is made up of 17 amino acids. The V gene end was trimmed by 1 base and the J gene end by 1 base; junction bases not matched to a gene: 8. The sequence derives from a man younger than 35 in good health. Sequencing was performed on naive CD4+ T cells sorted from blood. Subset described: CD45RA+ positively selected. The V gene is TRBV4-3, the J gene TRBJ2-3; the match to TRBD1 covers 7 bases. CDR3 bases: TGCGCCAGCAGCCAAGCCCGACAGGGAATGGGCACAGATACGCAGTATTTT. It is translated as CASSQARQGMGTDTQYF.